This T cell receptor beta chain was profiled in a study of CD8+ T cells in alopecia areata. Across the whole study: Tofacitinib was taken orally by treated patients, and the dose was 5 to 10 mg twice daily.

Extracted from the samples, RNA was reverse transcribed into cDNA to serve as the sequencing template. Here immunoSEQ multiplex PCR was the method, and the copy in TCRdb shows in-frame clones only, minus some. The sample has about 190,000 clones, 50% to 60% seen once. A word on this clone: Antigen: not known.

Trimming cost V 4 bases and J 6 bases; bases outside gene matches: 10. Germline V gives CDR1 LGHNA, CDR2 YNFKEQ. The CDR3 length is 16 residues. Treatment denoted: oral pan-JAK inhibitor, 5-10 mg twice daily. Peripheral blood, together with lesional scalp punch biopsies, was collected from alopecia areata patients. Findings and limits, study-wide: Tofacitinib produced a significant decrease in scalp clonality and in expanded CD8+ clones among the top 100.

The specimen comprised CD4+ T cells sorted from blood, sampled at week 4, from a patient treated with tofacitinib. The chain has TRBV4-2 and TRBJ2-3; TRBD2 aligns across 10 bases. This receptor was taken from a human donor with alopecia areata. The CDR3, as DNA: TGTGCCAGCAGCCTCAGCGCAGCGGGAGGGCGGGATACGCAGTATTTT. Encoded protein: CASSLSAAGGRDTQYF.